This T cell receptor (beta chain) stems from a study of cytomegalovirus exposure and HLA in healthy donors. About the research overall: Previous work identified roughly 120 million unique TCR beta sequences from some 170 million T cells. Points from the study as a whole: Later, an analysis showed that TCR beta chains associated with HLA were more clonally expanded than others that were equally common. An assumption of roughly uniform sequencing depth across donors underlay the presence/absence analyses. In a later analysis, the majority of CMV-associated beta chains seemingly showed HLA restriction.

CDR1 is KGHSH and CDR2 is LQKENI in the germline V gene. V was trimmed by 2 bases and J by 10 bases, leaving 12 bases between them. The CDR3 contains 14 residues. PCR involved 60 Vbeta and 13 Jbeta primers. TCRdb keeps only in-frame clones here, not all; method: immunoSEQ multiplex PCR. This table has about 160,000 clones, 70% to 80% appearing once. This clone was seen only once. What it recognizes is unknown. This clonotype was sampled from a middle-aged man in good health and CMV-seropositive. The sequenced sample was PBMCs. V gene TRBV18 combines with J gene TRBJ1-6; D perhaps matches TRBD1 (6 bases). This CDR3 is CASSPARGRSPLHF. Written as DNA, the CDR3 is TGTGCCAGCTCACCAGCCAGGGGAAGGTCACCCCTCCACTTT.